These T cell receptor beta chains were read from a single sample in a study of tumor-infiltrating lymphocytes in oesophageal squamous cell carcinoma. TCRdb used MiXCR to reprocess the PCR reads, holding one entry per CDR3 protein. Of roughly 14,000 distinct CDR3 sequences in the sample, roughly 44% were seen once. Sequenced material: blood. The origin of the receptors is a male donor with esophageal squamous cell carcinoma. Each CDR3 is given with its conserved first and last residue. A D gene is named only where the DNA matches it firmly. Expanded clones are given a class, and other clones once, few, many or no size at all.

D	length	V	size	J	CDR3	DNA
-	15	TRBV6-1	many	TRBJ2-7	CASSEGLASVYEQYF	TGTGCCAGCAGTGAGGGGTTGGCTAGCGTCTACGAGCAGTACTTC
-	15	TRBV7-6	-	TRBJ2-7	CASSSAPGGANEQYF	TGTGCCAGCAGCTCCGCACCCGGAGGGGCTAACGAGCAGTACTTC
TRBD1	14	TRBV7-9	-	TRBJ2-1	CASRSRDRGGEQFF	TGTGCCAGCAGGAGTCGGGACAGGGGTGGCGAGCAGTTCTTC
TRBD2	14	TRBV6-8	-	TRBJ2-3	CASKGGLAGDTQYF	TGTGCCAGCAAAGGAGGACTAGCGGGTGATACGCAGTATTTT
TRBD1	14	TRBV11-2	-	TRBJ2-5	CASSSGQLQETQYF	TGTGCCAGCAGCTCGGGACAGCTCCAAGAGACCCAGTACTTC
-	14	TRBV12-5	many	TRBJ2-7	CASGFSGSSYEQYF	TGTGCTAGTGGTTTTTCCGGGAGCTCCTACGAGCAGTACTTC
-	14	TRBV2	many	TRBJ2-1	CASSEQGGNNEQFF	TGTGCCAGCAGTGAACAAGGGGGAAACAATGAGCAGTTCTTC
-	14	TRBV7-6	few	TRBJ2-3	CASSFPSSTDTQYF	TGTGCCAGCAGCTTTCCATCTAGCACAGATACGCAGTATTTT
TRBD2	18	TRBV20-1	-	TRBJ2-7	CSAGGGNSAGAYSHEQYF	TGCAGTGCCGGGGGGGGCAATTCAGCGGGAGCCTACAGTCACGAGCAGTACTTC
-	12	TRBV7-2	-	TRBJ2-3	CASSSFTDTQYF	TGTGCCAGCAGCTCATTCACAGATACGCAGTATTTT
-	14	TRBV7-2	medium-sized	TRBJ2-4	CASSLAGASDIQYF	TGTGCCAGCAGCTTAGCCGGGGCTTCGGACATTCAGTACTTC
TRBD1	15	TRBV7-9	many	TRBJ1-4	CASLIGQGPFEKLFF	TGTGCCAGTCTAATAGGACAGGGCCCTTTTGAAAAACTGTTTTTT
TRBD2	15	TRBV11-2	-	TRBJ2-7	CASSPLAGGPSEQYF	TGTGCCAGCAGCCCATTAGCGGGAGGGCCTAGCGAGCAGTACTTC
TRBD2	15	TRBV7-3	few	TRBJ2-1	CASSPSSGAQGEQFF	TGTGCCAGCAGCCCCTCTAGCGGGGCTCAGGGCGAGCAGTTCTTC
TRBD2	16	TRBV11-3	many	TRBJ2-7	CASSPLRAGGTYEQYF	TGTGCCAGCAGCCCACTCCGGGCGGGAGGGACCTACGAGCAGTACTTC
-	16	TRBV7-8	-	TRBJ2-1	CASSATAGGRYNEQFF	TGTGCCAGCTCCGCGACAGCCGGAGGGCGATACAATGAGCAGTTCTTC
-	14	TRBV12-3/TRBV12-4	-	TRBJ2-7	CASSLSLGSYEQYF	TGTGCCAGCAGTTTGAGTCTTGGGTCCTACGAGCAGTACTTC
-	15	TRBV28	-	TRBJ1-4	CASSFFSGADEKLFF	TGTGCCAGCAGTTTTTTTTCCGGGGCCGATGAAAAACTGTTTTTT
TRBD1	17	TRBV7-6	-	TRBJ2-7	CASSFIASQGARNEQYF	TGTGCCAGCAGCTTTATCGCGTCCCAGGGGGCGCGAAACGAGCAGTACTTC
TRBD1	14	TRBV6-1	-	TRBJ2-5	CASRPPGQQETQYF	TGTGCCAGCAGACCCCCGGGACAGCAAGAGACCCAGTACTTC
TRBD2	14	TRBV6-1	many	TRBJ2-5	CASRERTSRETQYF	TGTGCCAGCAGGGAAAGGACTAGCAGGGAGACCCAGTACTTC
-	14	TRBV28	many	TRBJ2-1	CASNRGGEANEQFF	TGTGCCAGCAACAGGGGGGGGGAAGCCAATGAGCAGTTCTTC
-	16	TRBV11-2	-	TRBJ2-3	CASSRQRTPSTDTQYF	TGTGCCAGCAGCAGACAGCGGACGCCTAGCACAGATACGCAGTATTTT
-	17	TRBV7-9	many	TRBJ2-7	CASAGARTEKPGSEQYF	TGTGCCAGCGCTGGAGCCCGGACAGAAAAACCTGGGAGCGAGCAGTACTTC
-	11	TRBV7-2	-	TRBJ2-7	CASSPVYEQYF	TGTGCCAGCAGCCCCGTCTACGAGCAGTACTTC
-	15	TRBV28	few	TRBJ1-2	CASSLWQGINYGYTF	TGTGCCAGCAGTTTGTGGCAGGGAATTAACTATGGCTACACCTTC
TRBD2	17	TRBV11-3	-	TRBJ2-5	CASSLGLPFGEGETQYF	TGTGCCAGCAGCCTGGGACTACCTTTCGGGGAGGGAGAGACCCAGTACTTC
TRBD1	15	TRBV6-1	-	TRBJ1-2	CASSVTGSGIYGYTF	TGTGCCAGCAGTGTGACAGGGTCGGGGATCTATGGCTACACCTTC